The 32 T cell receptor beta chains below all came from one sample that was sequenced in a study of blood T cell repertoires in COVID-19. The data were produced by immunoSEQ multiplex PCR, yet TCRdb's version contains in-frame clones alone and is incomplete. The table lists roughly 230,000 clones, 65% to 85% of them singletons. The specimen was PBMCs or T cells enriched from blood (not recorded which). These receptors all stem from a man aged 45-65 years who had recovered from COVID-19.

The V gene is TRBV10-1, the J gene TRBJ2-3; TRBD1 aligns across 10 bases. The CDR3 is 15 amino acids. The germline CDR1 and CDR2 sequences are WNHNN and SYGVQD (reference sequence). The ends lost 4 bases at V and 7 bases at J; junction bases unmatched: 8. The chain's CDR3 is CASSGTGQGTNTQYF. The CDR3 bases are TGCGCCAGCAGTGGGACGGGACAGGGGACGAATACGCAGTATTTT.

This clone was recorded a few times. The CDR3 protein is CASSQEGQGATNTEAFF. CDR3 nucleotides: TGCGCCAGCAGCCAAGAGGGACAGGGGGCTACTAACACTGAAGCTTTCTTT. The V gene is TRBV4-1, the J gene TRBJ1-1; 12 bases align to TRBD1. Germline V CDR1 and CDR2: MGHRA, YSYEKL. This CDR3 comprises 17 residues. V lost 0 bases, J lost 2 bases, and 4 bases stayed unmatched.

V usage is TRBV2 and J usage is TRBJ1-2, with D uncertain. Trimming stripped 9 bases from V and 0 bases from J, with 17 bases between. CDR3 size: 15 residues. The germline V gene encodes CDR1 SNHLY and CDR2 FYNNEI. The CDR3 loop is CASPTGISTNYGYTF. DNA of the CDR3: TGTGCCAGTCCAACCGGGATCTCGACTAACTATGGCTACACCTTC.

The rearrangement joins TRBV27 to TRBJ2-2, with D possibly TRBD1 on 6 matching bases. Germline CDR1 reads MNHEY; CDR2 reads SMNVEV (reference sequence). V gave up 5 bases and J gave up 7 bases, with 20 bases separating them. The CDR3 consists of 16 residues. CDR3 residues: CASSLYQGEGVGELFF. The CDR3 nucleotides are TGTGCCAGCAGTCTCTACCAGGGCGAGGGGGTCGGGGAGCTGTTTTTT.

The chain combines TRBV11-2 with TRBJ1-2, with D hard to call. Trimming took 5 bases from V and 7 from J, leaving 17 bases between them. This CDR3 is built from 14 residues. Germline CDR1 and CDR2: SGHAT and FQNNGV. CDR3 amino acids: CASSPRTALRGYTF. The CDR3 DNA is TGTGCCAGCAGCCCACGCACAGCTCTCCGTGGCTACACCTTC.

This chain uses TRBV9 with TRBJ1-5; D is unresolved. The germline V and J ends were trimmed by 2 bases and 6 bases, with 12 bases remaining between them. This CDR3 region has 14 residues. CDR1 is SGDLS and CDR2 is YYNGEE in the germline V gene. This chain's CDR3 is CASSVRDGVQPQHF. In DNA form, the CDR3 reads TGTGCCAGCAGCGTCCGGGATGGGGTTCAGCCCCAGCATTTT.

This clone has just one count. The chain has TRBV5-4 and TRBJ2-7; 9 bases are a match to TRBD1. V gave up 4 bases and J gave up 4 bases; unmatched junction bases: 9. This CDR3 comprises 15 residues. CDR1 SGHNT and CDR2 YYREEE come from the germline V gene (reference sequence). In DNA, the CDR3 is TGTGCCAGCAGCCACCGGGACAGGGTCAGATACGAGCAGTACTTC. It encodes CASSHRDRVRYEQYF.

This clone has a single count. The chain recombines TRBV3-1 (or the pseudogene TRBV3-2) with TRBJ1-1; the match to TRBD1 covers 10 bases. CDR1 and CDR2 (germline): LGHDT, YNNKEL (reference sequence). CDR3 length equals 14 residues. Trimming at V came to 4 bases and at J to 6 bases, leaving 5 bases not matched to a gene. CDR3 region: CASSRTGGVAEAFF. CDR3 DNA sequence: TGTGCCAGCAGCCGGACAGGGGGAGTCGCTGAAGCTTTCTTT.

The V gene is TRBV7-9, the J gene TRBJ2-5, with 8 nucleotides matching TRBD1. The V and J ends lost 7 bases and 5 bases, in that order; junction bases with no gene match: 9. The germline V gene has CDR1 SEHNR and CDR2 FQNEAQ (reference sequence). This CDR3 has 14 amino acids. The CDR3 region is CASTQGAAMETQYF. Written as DNA, the CDR3 is TGTGCCAGCACCCAGGGGGCAGCGATGGAGACCCAGTACTTC.

The rearrangement joins TRBV29-1 to TRBJ2-3; possibly TRBD1 for D (6 bases). V was shortened by 3 bases and J by 0 bases, with 10 bases between the two germline ends. In germline, CDR1 is SQVTM, CDR2 ANQGSEA. The CDR3 is made up of 14 amino acids. CDR3 sequence (DNA): TGCAGCGTTGAGACAGGCCGTAGCACAGATACGCAGTATTTT. Protein product: CSVETGRSTDTQYF.

The chain links TRBV9 to TRBJ1-2; D uncertain. The CDR3 totals 14 residues. V was shortened by 0 bases and J by 3 bases, with 9 bases between the two germline ends. From germline, CDR1 is SGDLS and CDR2 YYNGEE. The CDR3, as DNA: TGTGCCAGCAGCGTAGGGCCTTCAGACTATGGCTACACCTTC. Translated: CASSVGPSDYGYTF.

The V and J genes are TRBV29-1 and TRBJ1-5; maybe TRBD1 (6 bases). This CDR3 region has 13 residues. CDR1 is SQVTM, CDR2 ANQGSEA, per germline. V lost 3 bases and J 8 bases, leaving 14 bases between the germline ends. The CDR3 loop reads CSVEGGAGEPQHF. The CDR3 DNA sequence: TGCAGCGTTGAGGGGGGGGCCGGCGAGCCCCAGCATTTT.

The rearrangement joins TRBV6-1 to TRBJ1-5; TRBD1 is a possible D gene (6 bases). V was shortened by 3 bases and J by 6 bases, with 9 bases between the two germline ends. Germline lookup yields CDR1 MNHNS and CDR2 SASEGT. CDR3 size: 13 residues. The CDR3 spells CASSERGGQPQHF. Here the CDR3 DNA reads TGTGCCAGCAGTGAGAGAGGGGGTCAGCCCCAGCATTTT.

The chain links TRBV20-1 to TRBJ1-2; no clear D. Trimming took 5 bases from V and 8 from J, leaving 12 bases between them. From germline, CDR1 is DFQATT and CDR2 SNEGSKA (reference sequence). The CDR3 is 11 amino acids. The CDR3 DNA reads TGCAGTGCTGGCCGACATGGGGGCTACACCTTC. Translating it yields CSAGRHGGYTF.

The rearrangement links TRBV9 to TRBJ2-7; 8 bases match TRBD1. Trimming at V came to 4 bases and at J to 5 bases, leaving 11 bases not matched to a gene. The CDR3 length is 15 residues. Germline assignment: CDR1 SGDLS and CDR2 YYNGEE. The CDR3 DNA is TGTGCCAGCAGCCTCGAGACAGGGGAGGTAAACGAGCAGTACTTC. Amino acids: CASSLETGEVNEQYF.

This chain's CDR3 is CASSQLGQVNYGYTF. Written as DNA, the CDR3 is TGCGCCAGCAGCCAATTGGGACAGGTTAACTATGGCTACACCTTC. This chain joins TRBV4-1 and TRBJ1-2; the match to TRBD1 covers 8 bases. V trimming: 2 bases; J trimming: 1 base; junction bases outside the gene matches: 3. The germline gives CDR1 MGHRA, CDR2 YSYEKL. The CDR3 has 15 residues.

The gene calls are TRBV20-1 and TRBJ2-7; D is possibly TRBD1 (6 bases). V was shortened by 3 bases and J by 2 bases, with 11 bases between the two germline ends. Germline values: CDR1 DFQATT, CDR2 SNEGSKA (reference sequence). The CDR3 contains 13 residues. The CDR3 reads CSASSRTAYEQYF. CDR3 in DNA: TGCAGTGCTAGTTCACGGACAGCCTACGAGCAGTACTTC.

The chain recombines TRBV12-3 or TRBV12-4 with TRBJ1-3; possibly TRBD1 for D (5 bases). Between the trimmed V and J ends, which lost 6 bases and 6 bases, there was a span of 12 bases. This CDR3 is 13 amino acids long. CDR3 amino acids: CASSLAGTNTIYF. CDR3 DNA: TGTGCCAGCAGCCTTGCGGGGACAAACACCATATATTTT.

CDR3 coding DNA: TGTGCCAGCAGTTACTCCAGGGGTGCGACTAACTATGGCTACACCTTC. Amino acids: CASSYSRGATNYGYTF. The chain carries TRBV6-2 or TRBV6-3 and TRBJ1-2, with D perhaps TRBD1 (6 bases). The germline V gene has CDR1 MNHEY and CDR2 SVGEGT. The CDR3 loop spans 16 amino acids. V gave up 0 bases and J gave up 0 bases, with 11 bases separating them.

A word on this clone: Additional DNA sequences in this sample encode the identical CDR3. The chain links TRBV19 to TRBJ1-2; D is perhaps TRBD1 (5 bases). The CDR3 runs 13 residues. Germline V gene lookup returns CDR1 LNHDA and CDR2 SQIVND (reference sequence). V shed 3 bases and J shed 2 bases, with 7 bases lying between them. The CDR3 region is CASSISGNYGYTF. The DNA for the CDR3 is TGTGCCAGTAGTATCTCAGGGAACTATGGCTACACCTTC.

The chain links TRBV24-1 to TRBJ2-7, with 10 nucleotides matching TRBD1. The CDR3 has 15 residues. Trimming took 3 bases from V and 6 from J; bases not matched to a gene: 7. Germline CDR1 reads KGHDR; CDR2 reads SFDVKD. CDR3 region: CATSDIGTGDGEQYF. The CDR3, as DNA: TGTGCCACCAGTGATATAGGGACAGGGGACGGCGAGCAGTACTTC.

V usage is TRBV7-2 and J usage is TRBJ2-2, with 7 bases matching TRBD2. V gave up 2 bases and J gave up 5 bases; unmatched junction bases: 5. The germline V gene has CDR1 SGHTA and CDR2 FQGNSA. CDR3 length: 15 residues. This CDR3 reads CASSLSGGYTGELFF. The DNA of the CDR3 is TGTGCCAGCAGCTTATCCGGGGGGTATACCGGGGAGCTGTTTTTT.

This clone was detected only once. The chain joins TRBV7-3 to TRBJ2-2; D is perhaps TRBD2 (6 bases). V was shortened by 4 bases and J by 3 bases, with 9 bases between the two germline ends. The CDR3 consists of 14 residues. Looked up from germline, CDR1 is SGHTA and CDR2 is FQGTGA. The CDR3 coding sequence is TGTGCCAGCAGCTCGACTAGTGACACCGGGGAGCTGTTTTTT. Protein: CASSSTSDTGELFF.

The chain employs TRBV7-9 and TRBJ2-3; D might be TRBD1 (6 bases). This CDR3 has 16 amino acids. V lost 5 bases and J 1 base, leaving 16 bases between the germline ends. CDR1 is SEHNR, CDR2 FQNEAQ, per germline (reference sequence). Written as DNA, the CDR3 is TGTGCCAGCAGCGGTGCCGGGACACCGCGCACAGATACGCAGTATTTT. Amino acid sequence: CASSGAGTPRTDTQYF.

V and J are TRBV9 and TRBJ2-1, with TRBD2 matching over 14 bases. The CDR3 length is 16 residues. V shed 2 bases, J shed 8 bases, and the junction held 6 bases outside the gene matches. Germline V lookup: CDR1 SGDLS, CDR2 YYNGEE. CDR3 loop: CASSVLTSGGAYEQFF. As DNA, the CDR3 is TGTGCCAGCAGCGTCCTGACTAGCGGGGGGGCCTATGAGCAGTTCTTC. Together with reference TRBV9 and TRBJ2-1, the CDR3 gives the full variable domain: DSGVTQTPKHLITATGQRVTLRCSPRSGDLSVYWYQQSLDQGLQFLIQYYNGEERAKGNILERFSAQQFPDLHSELNLSSLELGDSALYFCASSVLTSGGAYEQFFGPGTRLTVL.

V and J are TRBV29-1 and TRBJ2-7; no firm D call. Per the germline V gene, CDR1 is SQVTM and CDR2 is ANQGSEA. V was shortened by 5 bases and J by 0 bases, with 8 bases between the two germline ends. The CDR3 spans 12 residues. The CDR3 region is CSVKGSSYEQYF. In DNA form, the CDR3 reads TGCAGCGTTAAAGGCAGCTCCTACGAGCAGTACTTC.

The sample holds many counts of this clone. At one of its ends the junction is not consistent with the germline gene, which may arise from a read error. The J gene is TRBJ1-1, the V gene TRBV12-3 or TRBV12-4; D possibly corresponds to TRBD1 (6 bases). The CDR3 totals 12 residues. DNA of the CDR3: TGTGCCAGCAGTCCACGACAGGCCCATCCCTACTTT. Its translation is CASSPRQAHPYF.

V is TRBV2 and J is TRBJ1-5, with TRBD1 identical over 7 bases. The CDR3 is 13 amino acids. V lost 4 bases, J lost 4 bases, and 1 base stayed unmatched. Germline CDR1 SNHLY, CDR2 FYNNEI. CDR3: CASSGQGNQPQHF. CDR3 nucleotides: TGTGCCAGCAGTGGACAGGGAAATCAGCCCCAGCATTTT.

This clone showed up just once. One end of the junction varies from germline; a read error may be responsible. This chain uses TRBV7-3 with TRBJ2-1, with D tentatively TRBD2 (6 bases). Germline V gene sequence: CDR1 SGHTA, CDR2 FQGTGA. This CDR3 comprises 13 residues. The CDR3 here is CASSSGRMNGQFF. The CDR3 nucleotides are TGTGCCAGCAGCTCCGGGAGAATGAATGGGCAGTTCTTC.

This clone was counted between two and nine times. J is TRBJ2-7 and V is TRBV7-2; D gene uncertain. V gave up 3 bases and J gave up 5 bases, with 8 bases separating them. This CDR3 is built from 12 residues. The germline V gene has CDR1 SGHTA and CDR2 FQGNSA. The CDR3 loop reads CASSLYRDEQYF. CDR3 sequence (DNA): TGTGCCAGCAGCTTGTACAGAGACGAGCAGTACTTC.

This clone showed up just once. The chain joins TRBV7-2 to TRBJ1-2, with D possibly TRBD1 on 5 matching bases. CDR3 size: 15 residues. V lost 6 bases, J lost 6 bases, and 20 bases lay in between. Germline lookup yields CDR1 SGHTA and CDR2 FQGNSA. The CDR3 sequence is CASSVRSGEGDGYTF. The CDR3 DNA reads TGTGCCAGCAGTGTAAGGTCGGGGGAAGGTGATGGCTACACCTTC.

CDR3 region: CASSLARSDYGYTF. DNA for the CDR3: TGTGCCAGCAGCTTAGCGAGGTCGGATTATGGCTACACCTTC. This chain joins TRBV11-3 and TRBJ1-2; D is uncertain. CDR3 length: 14 amino acids. V was shortened by 1 base and J by 5 bases, with 11 bases between the two germline ends. The germline V gene has CDR1 SGHNT and CDR2 YENEEA.